Included here is one TCR beta chain sequence, with context. This sample is drawn from a study of blood T cell repertoires in COVID-19. The wider study: In each case, the material was cDNA or gDNA derived from T cells, B-cell-depleted T cells, or PBMCs.

TCRdb keeps only in-frame clones here, not all; method: immunoSEQ multiplex PCR. The repertoire holds around 300,000 clones, with approximately 83% as singletons. Sequencing was carried out using peripheral blood. The receptor was isolated from a woman aged 70 to 79 with acute or convalescent COVID-19.

The CDR3 loop is CASSGGAARPQHF. DNA for the CDR3: TGTGCCAGCTCTGGCGGAGCGGCCAGGCCCCAGCATTTT. This chain connects TRBV6-5 to TRBJ1-5; D unresolved. Trimming took 8 bases from V and 9 from J, leaving 17 bases between them. CDR3 length: 13 residues. In germline, CDR1 is MNHEY, CDR2 SVGAGI.